The TCR beta chain described here comes from a study of human T cells and chemical hapten exposure. TCRdb ran MiXCR on the RACE reads and lists one entry per CDR3 protein. The table has 140,000 or so distinct CDR3 sequences, roughly 12% seen once. Specified time point: patch test 2, 6 weeks after DPC sensitization. Specified treatment: therapeutic diphenylcyclopropenone sensitization with weekly scalp DPC. This TCR derives from a woman between 45 and 60 years old with alopecia areata. Some clones in this sample may be carry-over from other donors' samples. The material sequenced was whole blood, taken in connection with sensitization to the hapten diphenylcyclopropenone (DPC).

CDR3: CASSLDVAGPTDTQYF. The CDR3 DNA follows: TGTGCCAGCAGCTTAGACGTAGCGGGACCTACAGATACGCAGTATTTT. J is TRBJ2-3 and V is TRBV7-9; 8 positions agree with TRBD2. Germline values: CDR1 SEHNR, CDR2 FQNEAQ (reference sequence). This CDR3 has 16 amino acids. Trimming removed 1 base from V and 3 bases from J; junction bases left unmatched: 6.